A single sample gave rise to the 21 T cell receptor beta chains below, sequenced in a study of cytomegalovirus exposure and HLA in healthy donors. The PCR ran on 60 Vbeta and 13 Jbeta primers. The method was immunoSEQ multiplex PCR; TCRdb's version includes in-frame clones alone and lacks a portion of them. This sample has around 120,000 clones, with 70% to 80% found just once. Sample: PBMCs. These receptors were taken from a man between 18 and 29 years old in good health and CMV-seronegative.

CDR3 in amino acids: CASRLSANTGELFF. The DNA for the CDR3 is TGTGCCAGCAGGCTTAGCGCCAACACCGGGGAGCTGTTTTTT. The gene calls are TRBV7-9 and TRBJ2-2, with D possibly TRBD2 on 5 matching bases. Per the germline V gene, CDR1 is SEHNR and CDR2 is FQNEAQ (reference sequence). This CDR3 is built from 14 residues. Trimming took off 6 bases at V and 2 bases at J, with 10 bases between the two ends.

V usage is TRBV27 and J usage is TRBJ2-7, with 7 bases aligning to TRBD2. Germline values: CDR1 MNHEY, CDR2 SMNVEV (reference sequence). CDR3 length equals 15 residues. V was clipped by 6 bases and J by 0 bases; unmatched bases: 8. CDR3 nucleotide sequence: TGTGCCAGCAGCCCCATCGGCGGGAGCTCCTACGAGCAGTACGTC. This sequence encodes CASSPIGGSSYEQYV.

The gene calls are TRBV15 and TRBJ1-1; D not resolved. Per the germline V gene, CDR1 is LNHNV and CDR2 is YYDKDF (reference sequence). The CDR3 sequence is 14 residues long. V lost 4 bases and J lost 1, with 10 bases in between. CDR3 region: CATSIGSPNTEAFF. CDR3 nucleotide sequence: TGTGCCACCAGCATAGGGAGCCCGAACACTGAAGCTTTCTTT.

The gene calls are TRBV28 and TRBJ1-1; D perhaps matches TRBD1 (5 bases). The V end was cut by 3 bases, the J end by 0 bases, with 14 bases between. Germline V lookup: CDR1 MDHEN, CDR2 SYDVKM. The CDR3 runs to 16 residues. CDR3 loop: CASSLWAGLMNTEAFF. In nucleotides, the CDR3 is TGTGCCAGCAGTTTGTGGGCAGGGCTCATGAACACTGAAGCTTTCTTT.

This clone was seen more than once but under ten times. The rearrangement joins TRBV28 to TRBJ2-7; 9 positions agree with TRBD1. Germline CDR1 and CDR2: MDHEN and SYDVKM. Trimming at V came to 7 bases and at J to 1 base, leaving 5 bases not matched to a gene. The CDR3 has 14 amino acids. CDR3 nucleotide sequence: TGTGCCAGCATCGTACAGGGGGCTTCCTACGAGCAGTACTTC. Amino acids: CASIVQGASYEQYF.

The J gene is TRBJ1-2, the V gene TRBV6-6; no clear D. In germline, CDR1 is MNHNY, CDR2 SVGAGI (reference sequence). This CDR3 has 14 residues. V was cut by 2 bases and J by 6 bases, with 13 bases left in between. CDR3 DNA: TGTGCCAGCAGTTACCAGAACAGCCCGAATGGCTACACCTTC. This codes for CASSYQNSPNGYTF.

V and J are TRBV7-9 and TRBJ1-1; 7 bases map to TRBD1. The J segment lost 5 bases and the V segment lost 2 bases, leaving 11 bases of the junction unmatched. This CDR3 spans 16 amino acids. Per the germline V gene, CDR1 is SEHNR and CDR2 is FQNEAQ (reference sequence). The CDR3 sequence: CASSLKGGGSRTEAFF. The CDR3 DNA sequence: TGTGCCAGCAGCTTAAAAGGGGGCGGATCTAGGACTGAAGCTTTCTTT.

This clone has a handful of counts. CDR3 in DNA: TGTGCCAGCAGCTTGACAGGGTCCTACGAGCAGTACGTC. Residues: CASSLTGSYEQYV. V is TRBV5-4 and J is TRBJ2-7; tentative D call: TRBD1 (6 bases). This CDR3 has 13 amino acids. Trimming left V 1 base short and J 1 base short, with 6 bases between. Germline CDR1 SGHNT, CDR2 YYREEE (reference sequence).

The chain couples TRBV10-3 to TRBJ2-1, with no clear D. There are 18 residues in the CDR3. V was cut by 3 bases and J by 0 bases, with 18 bases left in between. Germline V CDR1 and CDR2: ENHRY, SYGVKD. The CDR3 loop is CAISEELFTGSSYNEQFF. The CDR3 DNA follows: TGTGCCATCAGTGAAGAACTCTTTACGGGTAGCTCCTACAATGAGCAGTTCTTC.

The chain carries TRBV6-5 and TRBJ1-1; D remains unclear. In germline, CDR1 is MNHEY, CDR2 SVGAGI. This CDR3 has 13 amino acids. Trimming removed 6 bases from V and 1 base from J, with 9 bases in between. The CDR3: CASSLGENTEAFF. Written as DNA, the CDR3 is TGTGCCAGCAGCCTCGGGGAGAACACTGAAGCTTTCTTT.

V and J are TRBV5-1 and TRBJ1-6; 9 nucleotides align to TRBD1. In germline, CDR1 is SGHRS, CDR2 YFSETQ. The V and J ends lost 4 bases and 5 bases, in that order; junction bases with no gene match: 7. The CDR3 sequence is 16 residues long. The chain's CDR3 is CASSNRTGGNNSPLHF. CDR3 in DNA: TGCGCCAGCAGCAACCGCACAGGGGGCAATAATTCACCCCTCCACTTT. Looking up the rest from reference TRBV5-1 and TRBJ1-6 gives the full variable domain: KAGVTQTPRYLIKTRGQQVTLSCSPISGHRSVSWYQQTPGQGLQFLFEYFSETQRNKGNFPGRFSGRQFSNSRSEMNVSTLELGDSALYLCASSNRTGGNNSPLHFGNGTRLTVT.

The chain couples TRBV27 to TRBJ2-5; 9 bases are a match to TRBD1. The CDR3 is 15 residues long. The ends lost 2 bases at V and 3 bases at J; junction bases unmatched: 4. The germline V gene has CDR1 MNHEY and CDR2 SMNVEV (reference sequence). As DNA, the CDR3 is TGTGCCAGCAGTTTAATAGGGACAGGGAAAGAGACCCAGTACTTC. As protein: CASSLIGTGKETQYF.

The V and J genes are TRBV15 and TRBJ2-3; D may be TRBD2 (5 bases). From germline, CDR1 is LNHNV and CDR2 YYDKDF (reference sequence). This CDR3 is 20 amino acids long. V was cut by 1 base and J by 5 bases, with 28 bases left in between. This CDR3 is CATSRVLGDAASILGDTQYF. Written as DNA, the CDR3 is TGTGCCACCAGCAGAGTTCTGGGTGACGCGGCGAGTATACTAGGAGATACGCAGTATTTT.

The V call is TRBV9, the J call TRBJ2-2, with 9 positions matching TRBD1. The V and J ends lost 4 bases and 3 bases, in that order; junction bases with no gene match: 7. The CDR3 is made up of 16 amino acids. Germline-derived CDR1 and CDR2 are SGDLS and YYNGEE. This chain's CDR3 is CASSPGTGMDTGELFF. The CDR3 nucleotides are TGTGCCAGCAGCCCAGGGACAGGGATGGACACCGGGGAGCTGTTTTTT.

This chain connects TRBV4-3 to TRBJ1-1; TRBD1 agrees at 7 bases. The CDR3 sequence is 14 residues long. The junction had 4 bases not matched to a gene; V was cut back by 5 bases and J by 1 base. Germline V gene lookup returns CDR1 LGHNA and CDR2 YSLEER. CDR3 sequence reads: CASSYEGANTEAFF. In DNA, the CDR3 is TGCGCCAGCAGCTACGAGGGGGCGAACACTGAAGCTTTCTTT.

The gene calls are TRBV2 and TRBJ1-6; D may be TRBD1 (6 bases). The CDR3 is 16 residues long. CDR1 and CDR2 from the germline V gene are SNHLY and FYNNEI. Trimming stripped 4 bases from V and 5 bases from J, with 15 bases between. This CDR3 reads CASSAQGQENNSPLHF. The CDR3 DNA reads TGTGCCAGCAGTGCTCAGGGGCAGGAAAATAATTCACCCCTCCACTTT.

This clone has more than one count but fewer than ten. V is TRBV10-3 and J is TRBJ2-3; 7 bases are a match to TRBD2. Germline assignment: CDR1 ENHRY and CDR2 SYGVKD. Trimming at V came to 3 bases and at J to 3 bases, leaving 3 bases not matched to a gene. The CDR3 runs 14 residues. In nucleotides, the CDR3 is TGTGCCATCAGTGATCTTAGCGGGACAGATACGCAGTATTTT. This sequence encodes CAISDLSGTDTQYF.

The chain carries TRBV6-1 and TRBJ2-7; D unresolved. CDR3 length: 13 residues. Germline lookup yields CDR1 MNHNS and CDR2 SASEGT. The V gene lost 3 bases and the J gene lost 2 bases, with 8 bases spanning the gap. CDR3 residues: CASSDPRTYEQYF. CDR3 DNA: TGTGCCAGCAGTGATCCTAGGACCTACGAGCAGTACTTC.

The chain recombines TRBV9 with TRBJ1-1; tentative D call: TRBD1 (6 bases). Looked up from germline, CDR1 is SGDLS and CDR2 is YYNGEE. This CDR3 contains 13 residues. V was clipped by 0 bases and J by 5 bases, with 8 bases between them. CDR3: CASSVDQGTEAFF. The CDR3 DNA is TGTGCCAGCAGCGTAGATCAGGGGACTGAAGCTTTCTTT.

On this clone itself: The same CDR3 also results from other DNA sequences found in this sample. This rearrangement joins TRBV7-9 to TRBJ1-1; the D gene is possibly TRBD1 (5 bases). With 2 bases removed from V and 2 bases from J, the gap between germline ends came to 6 bases. The CDR3 runs to 13 residues. Germline lookup yields CDR1 SEHNR and CDR2 FQNEAQ (reference sequence). The CDR3 spells CASSLQGNTEAFF. The CDR3 DNA sequence: TGTGCCAGCAGCTTACAGGGAAACACTGAAGCTTTCTTT.

The V gene is TRBV9, the J gene TRBJ2-3; TRBD2 aligns across 8 bases. The length of the CDR3 is 16 residues. CDR1 is SGDLS, CDR2 YYNGEE, per germline. J lost 0 bases, V lost 4 bases, and 7 bases had no gene match. The CDR3 DNA follows: TGTGCCAGCAGCACAGGGACTAGTTTAAGCACAGATACGCAGTATTTT. Amino acids: CASSTGTSLSTDTQYF.